This TCR beta chain is drawn from a study of beta chain features in type 1 diabetes. Study-level findings and limits: With patients and controls alike, PCR might favor shorter templates to an equal degree. More deletions and fewer insertions at VDJ junctions were found in patients with type 1 diabetes. TCRB CDR3s from Type 1 diabetes patients were moderately but significantly shorter in all four CD4+ subsets.

All of the isolated RNA was reverse transcribed, so expressed TCRB transcripts were sequenced. TCRdb's table, derived via immunoSEQ multiplex PCR, lists solely in-frame clones and lacks some. This table has 300,000 to 450,000 clones, about 10% appearing once. V dropped 11 bases and J dropped 6 bases, with 22 bases sitting between them. The CDR3 spans 14 residues. From germline, CDR1 is MNHEY and CDR2 SVGAGI. A few counts support this clone. Its specificity is unknown. Purity of each sorted population was above 95%. The V call is TRBV6-5, the J call TRBJ1-1; D not certain. Sample: central memory CD4+ T cells from blood. The TCR comes from a man aged 25-45 years with type 1 diabetes. DNA of the CDR3: TGTGCCGCCGACCCCAGAAGACGTCGGGCTGAAGCTTTCTTT. This translates into CAADPRRRRAEAFF.